This TCR beta chain was captured in a study of cytomegalovirus exposure and HLA in healthy donors. As concerns this clone: The antigen remains undetermined.

Study-level findings and limits: Most TCR sequences were rare, but some public TCRs occurred in many donors. Indistinguishable V segments, including TRBV6-2 and TRBV6-3, were excluded. It emerged from a later analysis that several of the most significant clusters appeared to be linked to common viral pathogens.

The PCR ran on 60 Vbeta and 13 Jbeta primers. The table came from immunoSEQ multiplex PCR; TCRdb's copy has only in-frame clones and leaves some out. This sample carries roughly 90,000 clones, roughly 82% of them seen once, and the ten largest clones take roughly 3.5%. J gave up 0 bases and V 4 bases, and 0 bases lay outside the gene matches. Germline-derived CDR1 and CDR2 are SQVTM and ANQGSEA. CDR3 length: 13 amino acids. This clonotype was sampled from a man between 25 and 39 years old in good health and CMV-seropositive. Material: PBMCs. The chain recombines TRBV29-1 with TRBJ1-3; TRBD1 agrees at 7 bases. This CDR3 is CSVGDSSGNTIYF. For the CDR3, the DNA is TGCAGCGTTGGGGACAGCTCTGGAAACACCATATATTTT. The full variable domain, its missing parts supplied by reference TRBV29-1 and TRBJ1-3, is SAVISQKPSRDICQRGTSLTIQCQVDSQVTMMFWYRQQPGQSLTLIATANQGSEATYESGFVIDKFPISRPNLTFSTLTVSNMSPEDSSIYLCSVGDSSGNTIYFGEGSWLTVV.